This T cell receptor (beta chain) is drawn from a study of Ad26.COV2.S vaccination and SARS-CoV-2 variants listed by TCRdb under 2021. With regard to the full study: Donors in the vaccine arm were drawn from COV1001, a multicentre, randomized, double-blind, placebo-controlled phase I-IIa trial testing Ad26.COV2.S in healthy adults. Ad26.COV2.S was administered intramuscularly at 5 x 10^10 or 1 x 10^11 viral particles, either as a single shot or as two shots given 56 days apart. TCRbeta repertoire sequencing was used to assess the specificity and breadth of SARS-CoV-2-reactive T cell receptors after Ad26.COV2.S vaccination. A total of about 30 samples were included in the TCR-sequenced set, comprising roughly 19 Ad26.COV2.S vaccine recipients, 5 placebo recipients and 8 SARS-CoV-2 convalescent individuals. Trial participants were randomized into five groups of five: low-dose or high-dose Ad26.COV2.S given once or twice, or placebo on both occasions. Investigators did not know the trial group allocation while performing experiments and assessing outcomes. Study-level results and caveats: Vaccine and placebo recipients had similar non-spike TCR breadth, a finding consistent with the vaccine containing only spike. After vaccination, spike-specific CD8+ and CD4+ T cell responses were reported to show substantial breadth. Higher spike-specific TCR breadth was observed in Ad26.COV2.S recipients than in placebo recipients (P = 0.0014). The study was not powered for comparison of responses between vaccine doses or regimens. The authors noted that the TCR breadth and depth analyses may have underestimated total T cell responses.

Per the publication, the treatment or condition label means: around 19 received Ad26.COV2.S at low or high dose, single or two shots; 5 received placebo; per-sample allocation not given. Repertoires of vaccine and placebo recipients were sequenced from samples collected on day 63 after the first injection. Cohort 1b enrolled fewer than 30 adults aged 18-55 years at a single site in Boston, USA, between 29 July and 7 August 2020. Ad26.COV2.S was a replication-incompetent adenovirus type 26 vector that expressed a prefusion-stabilized SARS-CoV-2 spike protein derived from the original Wuhan strain. The immunoSEQ Assay was used to sequence TCRbeta CDR3 regions. After extraction, genomic DNA underwent amplification by bias-controlled multiplex PCR, followed by high-throughput sequencing. As for the authors' bioinformatics: Collapsing and filtering of sequences were performed to quantify the absolute abundance of each unique TCRbeta CDR3 region. Usable DNA was measured by amplifying reference genes present in all nucleated cells, and TCRbeta template counts were normalized to that usable DNA to estimate T cell fraction. Repertoire TCRs were annotated as SARS-CoV-2-specific by exact matching of V gene, CDR3 amino acid sequence and J gene to a known reactive TCR set. The reference SARS-CoV-2 TCR set was obtained from MIRA and was filtered for enrichment in COVID-19-positive ImmuneCODE repertoires, whereby public or cross-reactive TCRs were removed. Using the MIRA antigens, annotated TCRs were further analysed by specific ORF or by position within an ORF. Breadth was defined as the number of annotated unique rearrangements divided by the total number of unique productive rearrangements, and depth was defined as the summed frequency of the annotated unique rearrangements. TCR breadth was compared between groups using two-sided Wilcoxon rank-sum tests. TCRdb stores this immuneACCESS table with in-frame sequences only. Part of the clones is absent; in the studies checked, under half of the shortfall reflects unresolved V genes, and no reason is known for the rest. That table gives V, J and clone size, and the DNA gave D and trimming. The sample includes around 270,000 clones, with roughly nine tenths observed a single time. Together, the top ten hold roughly 3% of the sample.

A note on this clone: Its target antigen remains unknown. No much larger clone exists at a distance of one base, and base qualities are not known. The sample holds other DNA sequences that translate to the same CDR3.

As encoded in the germline V gene, CDR1 is KGHSH while CDR2 is LQKENI. From its cysteine to its phenylalanine, the CDR3 spans 12 amino acids. Of all the DNA, just the CDR3 is kept, 36 bases in frame from base 1. V and J are truncated by 3 bases and 5 bases respectively, leaving an intervening sequence of 4 bases. The rearranged chain carries TRBV18 and TRBJ1-4; the D gene cannot be named for sure. The receptor comes from a person between 18 and 59 years old who received the Ad26.COV2.S COVID-19 vaccine or a placebo. Source: peripheral blood, taken in a trial of Ad26.COV2.S vaccine versus placebo. The nucleotide sequence is given as TGTGCCAGCTCACCCTCAAATGAAAAACTGTTTTTT. It specifies CASSPSNEKLFF.